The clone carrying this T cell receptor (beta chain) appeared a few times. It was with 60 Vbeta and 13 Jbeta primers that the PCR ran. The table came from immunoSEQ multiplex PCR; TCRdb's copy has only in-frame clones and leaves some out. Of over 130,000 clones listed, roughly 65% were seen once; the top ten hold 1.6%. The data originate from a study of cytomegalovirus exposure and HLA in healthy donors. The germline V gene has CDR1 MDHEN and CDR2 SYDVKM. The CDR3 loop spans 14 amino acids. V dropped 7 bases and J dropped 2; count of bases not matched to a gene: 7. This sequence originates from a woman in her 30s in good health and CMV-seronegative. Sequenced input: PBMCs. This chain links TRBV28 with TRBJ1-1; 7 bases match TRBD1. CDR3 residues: CASTSGQSNTEAFF. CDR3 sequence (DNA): TGTGCCAGCACCTCGGGACAGAGTAACACTGAAGCTTTCTTT.